The 17 T cell receptor beta chains reported below all come from one sample, sequenced in a study of T cell responses to AZD1222 COVID-19 vaccine. Sequenced by immunoSEQ multiplex PCR; TCRdb stores in-frame clones only, minus some. The sample includes roughly 130,000 clones, 87% of them seen just once. This sample comprised peripheral blood, obtained on day 0 of AZD1222 vaccination. All receptors come from an adult in good health.

The chain combines TRBV11-3 with TRBJ1-3; D unclear. Trimming left V 5 bases short and J 0 bases short, with 5 bases between. CDR1 and CDR2 from the germline V gene are SGHNT and YENEEA. This CDR3 is built from 13 residues. CDR3 coding DNA: TGTGCCAGCAGCACCGTCTCTGGAAACACCATATATTTT. This translates into CASSTVSGNTIYF.

The chain recombines TRBV9 with TRBJ1-6, with 10 bases that match TRBD1. The CDR3 runs 17 residues. Germline CDR1 and CDR2: SGDLS and YYNGEE. The V segment lost 4 bases and the J segment 6 bases; nucleotides outside the gene matches: 10. Here the CDR3 DNA reads TGTGCCAGCAGCTCCAGACAGGGGGCAGAATTTAATTCACCCCTCCACTTT. Its protein is CASSSRQGAEFNSPLHF.

This rearrangement joins TRBV10-3 to TRBJ1-6; no firm D call. Germline values: CDR1 ENHRY, CDR2 SYGVKD. CDR3 size: 15 residues. The V and J ends lost 0 bases and 4 bases respectively, with 7 bases between them. Here the CDR3 DNA reads TGTGCCATCAGTGAGTCCGCAGGATATAATTCACCCCTCCACTTT. The encoded protein is CAISESAGYNSPLHF.

J is TRBJ1-2 and V is TRBV5-1; D may be TRBD1 (5 bases). Germline V gene sequence: CDR1 SGHRS, CDR2 YFSETQ. This CDR3 is 15 amino acids long. V lost 0 bases and J 6 bases, leaving 15 bases between the germline ends. DNA for the CDR3: TGCGCCAGCAGCTTGGGACTTCGGGACTCCGATGGCTACACCTTC. As protein: CASSLGLRDSDGYTF. Filled out from reference TRBV5-1 and TRBJ1-2, the complete variable domain reads KAGVTQTPRYLIKTRGQQVTLSCSPISGHRSVSWYQQTPGQGLQFLFEYFSETQRNKGNFPGRFSGRQFSNSRSEMNVSTLELGDSALYLCASSLGLRDSDGYTFGSGTRLTVV.

This clone has a handful of counts. The V and J genes are TRBV4-1 and TRBJ2-6; D perhaps matches TRBD1 (5 bases). V lost 0 bases to trimming and J lost 0 bases, with 15 bases between them. CDR1 is MGHRA and CDR2 is YSYEKL in the germline V gene. The CDR3 runs to 19 residues. This CDR3 reads CASSQEWAGFFSGANVLTF. CDR3 bases: TGCGCCAGCAGCCAAGAATGGGCAGGGTTTTTCTCTGGGGCCAACGTCCTGACTTTC.

The J gene is TRBJ1-1, the V gene TRBV5-4; D unresolved. Germline V gene data show CDR1 as SGHNT and CDR2 as YYREEE (reference sequence). The CDR3 has 13 amino acids. Trimming stripped 6 bases from V and 2 bases from J, with 11 bases between. The chain's CDR3 is CASTGTKNTEAFF. CDR3 nucleotide sequence: TGTGCCAGCACGGGCACTAAAAACACTGAAGCTTTCTTT.

The V call is TRBV9, the J call TRBJ2-3; D uncertain. Between the trimmed V and J ends, which lost 4 bases and 1 base, there was a span of 4 bases. Germline V gene sequence: CDR1 SGDLS, CDR2 YYNGEE. CDR3 size: 12 residues. The CDR3 is CASSFGTDTQYF. CDR3 sequence (DNA): TGTGCCAGCAGCTTCGGCACAGATACGCAGTATTTT.

The chain links TRBV28 to TRBJ2-7, with TRBD1 as a possible D gene (5 bases). The CDR3 contains 11 residues. Germline V gene sequence: CDR1 MDHEN, CDR2 SYDVKM. The V and J ends lost 7 bases and 5 bases respectively, with 9 bases between them. The CDR3 DNA reads as TGTGCCAGCAACAGGCTTGACGAGCAGTACTTC. Translating gives CASNRLDEQYF.

This clone was counted only a few times. The J gene is TRBJ2-1, the V gene TRBV28; 9 positions match TRBD2. The junction had 8 bases not matched to a gene; V was cut back by 1 base and J by 7 bases. Per germline, CDR1 MDHEN and CDR2 SYDVKM. The CDR3 covers 16 residues. CDR3 DNA sequence: TGTGCCAGCAGTTTATTTCGGACTAGCGATCCGAATGAGCAGTTCTTC. It codes for CASSLFRTSDPNEQFF. Using reference TRBV28 and TRBJ2-1 for the parts outside the CDR3, the full variable domain is DVKVTQSSRYLVKRTGEKVFLECVQDMDHENMFWYRQDPGLGLRLIYFSYDVKMKEKGDIPEGYSVSREKKERFSLILESASTNQTSMYLCASSLFRTSDPNEQFFGPGTRLTVL.

This clone came up a few times. The chain has TRBV9 and TRBJ1-3; TRBD1 agrees at 8 bases. With V trimmed by 0 bases and J by 0 bases, 5 bases remained unmatched. The length of the CDR3 is 17 residues. Germline assignment: CDR1 SGDLS and CDR2 YYNGEE. CDR3 amino acids: CASSVEDRAFSGNTIYF. In DNA, the CDR3 is TGTGCCAGCAGCGTAGAGGACAGGGCCTTCTCTGGAAACACCATATATTTT. Full variable domain (remainder filled in from reference TRBV9 and TRBJ1-3): DSGVTQTPKHLITATGQRVTLRCSPRSGDLSVYWYQQSLDQGLQFLIQYYNGEERAKGNILERFSAQQFPDLHSELNLSSLELGDSALYFCASSVEDRAFSGNTIYFGEGSWLTVV.

V and J are TRBV18 and TRBJ2-1; D unclear. Germline V gene sequence: CDR1 KGHSH, CDR2 LQKENI. The CDR3 runs to 14 residues. The V end lost 0 bases, the J end lost 4 bases, and 7 bases lay between the germline ends. The CDR3 DNA is TGTGCCAGCTCACCACCGATAGCTTACAATGAGCAGTTCTTC. Protein product: CASSPPIAYNEQFF.

The rearrangement links TRBV24-1 to TRBJ2-5; 8 nucleotides match TRBD2. The length of the CDR3 is 15 residues. CDR1 is KGHDR and CDR2 is SFDVKD in the germline V gene. The ends lost 4 bases at V and 5 bases at J; junction bases unmatched: 8. The CDR3 DNA reads TGTGCCACCAGTGAAGCGGGGGCCGGGCGGGAGACCCAGTACTTC. It specifies CATSEAGAGRETQYF.

The chain combines TRBV5-1 with TRBJ2-1; possibly TRBD2 for D (6 bases). The CDR3 totals 17 residues. Germline V gene sequence: CDR1 SGHRS, CDR2 YFSETQ. Trimming removed 4 bases at V and 0 bases at J, with 17 bases between. Written as DNA, the CDR3 is TGCGCCAGCAGCCACGCCGGGACTTCCAGCTCCTACAATGAGCAGTTCTTC. This sequence encodes CASSHAGTSSSYNEQFF.

J is TRBJ2-1 and V is TRBV20-1; 8 bases are a match to TRBD2. The CDR3 is 10 amino acids. V dropped 7 bases and J dropped 12; count of bases not matched to a gene: 5. CDR1 and CDR2 from the germline V gene are DFQATT and SNEGSKA (reference sequence). CDR3 DNA sequence: TGCAGTGTGCGGGGGGTTGTGCAGTTCTTC. Its translation: CSVRGVVQFF.

The V call is TRBV6-5, the J call TRBJ1-6; 7 bases match TRBD1. Germline V gene data show CDR1 as MNHEY and CDR2 as SVGAGI. V gave up 4 bases and J gave up 7 bases; unmatched junction bases: 10. This CDR3 contains 16 residues. CDR3 residues: CASSSPLTGANSPLHF. The CDR3 coding sequence is TGTGCCAGCAGTTCACCCCTTACAGGGGCGAATTCACCCCTCCACTTT.

The chain combines TRBV6-5 with TRBJ1-1; possible D gene TRBD1, 5 bases. Trimming removed 2 bases from V and 5 bases from J, with 9 bases in between. Per germline, CDR1 MNHEY and CDR2 SVGAGI. CDR3 length: 13 residues. The CDR3: CASSYGGGTEAFF. Written as DNA, the CDR3 is TGTGCCAGCAGTTACGGGGGGGGAACTGAAGCTTTCTTT.

This clone was detected only once. This chain joins TRBV9 and TRBJ2-3; D possibly corresponds to TRBD1 (6 bases). Germline V gene sequence: CDR1 SGDLS, CDR2 YYNGEE. This CDR3 is built from 14 residues. Trimming pared 6 bases from V and 2 bases from J, leaving 13 bases between. The CDR3, as DNA: TGTGCCAGCAACCCCCGGGACATCACAGATACGCAGTATTTT. Translation gives CASNPRDITDTQYF. The full variable domain, with the rest looked up from reference TRBV9 and TRBJ2-3, is DSGVTQTPKHLITATGQRVTLRCSPRSGDLSVYWYQQSLDQGLQFLIQYYNGEERAKGNILERFSAQQFPDLHSELNLSSLELGDSALYFCASNPRDITDTQYFGPGTRLTVL.